Sequencing of this T cell receptor beta chain was carried out in a study of T cells in Graves' hyperthyroidism and ophthalmopathy. Amplified TCR beta CDR3 regions came from RNA transcripts. A first-round RT-PCR of the TCR CDR3 used the HTBI primer set. TCRdb reanalysed the multiplex PCR reads using MiXCR and keeps one entry per CDR3 protein. The table lists 300,000 to 350,000 distinct CDR3 sequences, 20% to 25% of them singletons, with over 45% in the top ten. V lost 5 bases, J lost 8 bases, and 13 bases lay in between. Germline CDR1 is MNHEY and CDR2 is SVGEGT. The CDR3 sequence is 14 residues long. When ophthalmopathy did not progress within 18 months, Graves' hyperthyroidism was considered stable.

The chain employs TRBV6-2 or TRBV6-3 and TRBJ1-6; a possible D gene is TRBD1 (5 bases). The sample comprised blood. The receptor's source is a woman aged 45-59 years with Graves' hyperthyroidism. This CDR3 reads CASSRMGEDSPLHF. CDR3 DNA: TGTGCCAGCAGTAGAATGGGGGAGGATTCACCCCTCCACTTT.